This record covers a single T cell receptor (beta chain). In the original analysis: Reference gene primer amplification yielded estimated nucleated cell counts. Only in-frame clones appear in the TCRdb table, and some are missing; sequencing was by immunoSEQ multiplex PCR. V and J calls and clone size come straight from that table; D and trimming were deduced from the DNA. The sample contains more than 70,000 clones, approximately 90% of which appear only once. This entry belongs to a study of blood T cell repertoires in COVID-19. Study-wide context: Sites across the United States, Italy and Spain contributed samples from acute and convalescent COVID-19.

CDR3 length: 17 amino acids. After removal of 1 base from V and 0 bases from J, the junction contained 6 bases not matched to a gene. The germline V gene has CDR1 GTSNPN and CDR2 SVGIG (reference sequence). This TCR derives from a woman under 30 with acute or convalescent COVID-19. The source material was peripheral blood. The V and J genes are TRBV30 and TRBJ2-3; 11 bases map to TRBD1. CDR3 bases: TGTGCCTGGAGTGGATTACGGACAGGGGGCAGCACAGATACGCAGTATTTT. Its translation is CAWSGLRTGGSTDTQYF.